The present TCR beta chain was sequenced within a study of blood T cell repertoires in COVID-19. Methods used by the authors: Counts of nucleated cells, estimated from reference gene primer amplification, were obtained. Some clones are missing from TCRdb's copy, which holds only in-frame ones; the method was immunoSEQ multiplex PCR. That table gives V, J and clone size, and the DNA gave D and trimming. The table lists about 64,000 clones, 80% to 90% of them singletons, with 1.2% in the top ten. In germline, CDR1 is SNHLY, CDR2 FYNNEI. The CDR3 length is 15 residues. V lost 4 bases and J lost 3, with 15 bases in between.

The specimen was peripheral blood. J is TRBJ1-1 and V is TRBV2, with a possible D match to TRBD1 (5 bases). The source of this sequence is a middle-aged man with acute or convalescent COVID-19. The CDR3 nucleotides read TGTGCCAGCAGTGCCCTCTTGGGGGGGTACACTGAAGCTTTCTTT. It specifies CASSALLGGYTEAFF.